This T cell receptor beta chain is from a study of T cells after yellow fever vaccination. Study-wide points: The booster response re-showed most primary clones: 96% CD4, around 87% CD8.

This clonotype has a handful of counts. The antigen is undetermined. V was cut by 8 bases and J by 0 bases, with 12 bases left in between. The CDR3 is 14 amino acids. Germline V lookup: CDR1 SGHTA, CDR2 FQGNSA. TCRdb re-called the 5' RACE reads through MiXCR, storing one row per CDR3 protein. The sample holds some 600,000 distinct CDR3 sequences, around 17% seen once. This receptor was identified in a man aged 18 to 30 who received the YFV17D yellow fever vaccine. J is TRBJ2-3 and V is TRBV7-2; D gene unclear. Source: PBMCs, taken about 5 days after the first yellow fever vaccination. For the CDR3, the DNA is TGTGCCAGCGCCGATCCGGCTAGCACAGATACGCAGTATTTT. Its protein is CASADPASTDTQYF.